The clone carrying this T cell receptor beta chain was seen once. Its antigen is undetermined. Germline V lookup: CDR1 SEHNR, CDR2 FQNEAQ (reference sequence). Trimming removed 5 bases from V and 9 bases from J; junction bases left unmatched: 14. This CDR3 has 16 amino acids. The protocol was immunoSEQ multiplex PCR, while the TCRdb copy is restricted to in-frame clones and leaves out a portion. The table shows about 60,000 clones, with over 70% occurring only once. This entry belongs to a study of pediatric ulcerative colitis. Study observations and caveats: Two patients' blood samples yielded substantially fewer templates. A couple of rectal clonotypes were found only in ulcerative colitis patients, all of them. Blood-rectal clonal overlap within each person was significantly higher in ulcerative colitis patients than controls.

The V and J genes are TRBV7-9 and TRBJ2-1, with 9 bases identical to TRBD2. What was sequenced was blood. The clonotype comes from a boy aged 10-17 years who was a control in a study of pediatric ulcerative colitis. The CDR3, as DNA: TGTGCCAGCAGCATAGGGGGCGGGAGGGCCGGCTTTGAGCAGTTCTTC. It specifies CASSIGGGRAGFEQFF.